This entry lists 5 T cell receptor beta chains sequenced from one sample in a study of T-cell reconstitution after alpha-beta-depleted transplantation in children. Library preparation (for TCRbeta) was performed with unique molecular identifiers. A single record per CDR3 protein comes from TCRdb applying MiXCR to the PCR reads. The table shows around 240,000 distinct CDR3 sequences, with more than 7.5% occurring only once. The sequencing here drew on PBMCs from the stem cell graft donor, taken from the stem cell graft. Receptors originate from a human donor who donated a stem cell graft to a child with SCID.

The table lists this clonotype with a few counts. This chain links TRBV3-1 with TRBJ2-1; 15 bases map to TRBD2. With 7 bases clipped from V and 8 bases from J, the junction kept 12 bases outside the gene matches. The CDR3 contains 17 residues. CDR1 and CDR2 (germline): LGHDT, YNNKEL (reference sequence). CDR3 nucleotide sequence: TGTGCCAGCACCCGGACTAGCGGGGGGGCTCGGTTCGATGAGCAGTTCTTC. Its translation: CASTRTSGGARFDEQFF.

This chain uses TRBV24-1 with TRBJ1-2; a possible D gene is TRBD1 (5 bases). CDR1 and CDR2 from the germline V gene are KGHDR and SFDVKD. Trimming cost V 4 bases and J 12 bases, with 14 bases left between them. The length of the CDR3 is 12 residues. CDR3 sequence: CATSEAGWGDTF. The CDR3 nucleotides are TGTGCCACCAGTGAGGCAGGTTGGGGCGACACCTTC.

This clonotype was observed at least ten times. The V and J genes are TRBV20-1 and TRBJ2-2; D may be TRBD1 or TRBD2 (5 bases each). This CDR3 contains 14 residues. From germline, CDR1 is DFQATT and CDR2 SNEGSKA (reference sequence). Trimming stripped 1 base from V and 2 bases from J, with 8 bases between. CDR3 sequence (DNA): TGCAGTGCTAGAGCTGGGGGAAACACCGGGGAGCTGTTTTTT. Translating it yields CSARAGGNTGELFF.

This clonotype was counted many times. J is TRBJ1-1 and V is TRBV29-1; D gene ambiguous. CDR1 is SQVTM, CDR2 ANQGSEA, per germline. V lost 1 base, J lost 12 bases, and 12 bases lay in between. The CDR3 length is 11 residues. CDR3 loop: CSVEGPRRTFF. CDR3 in DNA: TGCAGCGTTGAAGGACCCAGACGGACTTTCTTT.

The sample holds a few counts of this clonotype. The V gene is TRBV4-1, the J gene TRBJ2-5; 9 bases align to TRBD1. Germline assignment: CDR1 MGHRA and CDR2 YSYEKL. The length of the CDR3 is 16 residues. V dropped 1 base and J dropped 2; count of bases not matched to a gene: 5. CDR3 sequence (DNA): TGCGCCAGCAGCCAAGCGGACAGGGGAAAACAAGAGACCCAGTACTTC. Translation: CASSQADRGKQETQYF.